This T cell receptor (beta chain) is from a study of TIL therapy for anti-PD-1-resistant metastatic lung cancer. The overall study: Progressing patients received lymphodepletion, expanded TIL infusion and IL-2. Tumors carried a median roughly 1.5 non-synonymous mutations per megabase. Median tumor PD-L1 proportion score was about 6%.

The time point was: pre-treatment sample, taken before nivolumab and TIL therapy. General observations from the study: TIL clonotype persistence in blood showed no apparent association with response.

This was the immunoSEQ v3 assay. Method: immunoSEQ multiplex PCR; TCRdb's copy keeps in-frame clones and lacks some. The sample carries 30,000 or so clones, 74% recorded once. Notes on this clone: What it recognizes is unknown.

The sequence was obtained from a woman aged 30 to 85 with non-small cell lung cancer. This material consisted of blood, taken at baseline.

The CDR3 sequence is CATTGGVYEQYF. DNA of the CDR3: TGTGCCACCACGGGGGGGGTCTACGAGCAGTACTTC. The chain is built from TRBV6-5 and TRBJ2-7; 8 bases are shared with TRBD2. Germline V gene lookup returns CDR1 MNHEY and CDR2 SVGAGI. The CDR3 is 12 residues long. V was pared by 10 bases and J by 3 bases, with 5 bases of the junction left unmatched.